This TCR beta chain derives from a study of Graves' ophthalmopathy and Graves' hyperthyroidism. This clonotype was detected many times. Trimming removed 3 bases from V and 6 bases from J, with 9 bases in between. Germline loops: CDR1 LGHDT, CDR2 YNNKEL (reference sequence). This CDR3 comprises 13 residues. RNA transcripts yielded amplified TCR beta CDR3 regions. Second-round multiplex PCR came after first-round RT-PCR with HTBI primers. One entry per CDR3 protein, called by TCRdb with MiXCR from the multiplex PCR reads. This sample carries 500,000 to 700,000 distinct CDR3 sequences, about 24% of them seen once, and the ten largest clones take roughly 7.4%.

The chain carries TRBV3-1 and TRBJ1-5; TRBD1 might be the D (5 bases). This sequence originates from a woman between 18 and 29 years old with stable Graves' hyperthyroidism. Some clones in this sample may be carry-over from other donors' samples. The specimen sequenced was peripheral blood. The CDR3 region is CASSQLTGQPQHF. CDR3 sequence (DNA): TGTGCCAGCAGCCAGCTCACAGGTCAGCCCCAGCATTTT.